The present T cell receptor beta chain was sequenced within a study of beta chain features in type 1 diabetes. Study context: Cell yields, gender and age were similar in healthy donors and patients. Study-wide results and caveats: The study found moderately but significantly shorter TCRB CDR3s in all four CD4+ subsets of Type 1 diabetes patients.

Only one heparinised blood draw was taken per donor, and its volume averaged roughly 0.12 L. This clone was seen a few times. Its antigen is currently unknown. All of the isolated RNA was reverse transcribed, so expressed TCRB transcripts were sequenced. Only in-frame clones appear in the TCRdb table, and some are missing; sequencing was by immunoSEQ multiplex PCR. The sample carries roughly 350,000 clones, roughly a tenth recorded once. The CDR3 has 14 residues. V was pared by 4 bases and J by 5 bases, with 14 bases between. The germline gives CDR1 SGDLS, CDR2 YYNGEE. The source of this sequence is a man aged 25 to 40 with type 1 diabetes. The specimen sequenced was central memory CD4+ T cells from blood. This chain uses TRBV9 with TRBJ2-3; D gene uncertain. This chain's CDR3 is CASSSTHSVDTQYF. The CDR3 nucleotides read TGTGCCAGCAGCTCAACACACAGCGTAGATACGCAGTATTTT. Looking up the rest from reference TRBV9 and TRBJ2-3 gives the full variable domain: DSGVTQTPKHLITATGQRVTLRCSPRSGDLSVYWYQQSLDQGLQFLIQYYNGEERAKGNILERFSAQQFPDLHSELNLSSLELGDSALYFCASSSTHSVDTQYFGPGTRLTVL.